This T cell receptor beta chain is from a study of OX40 agonist ivuxolimab in advanced cancers. Study-wide background: Dose-escalation cases comprised hepatocellular carcinoma, melanoma, renal cell or head and neck cancer. Eligibility rules accepted prior anti-PD-1, anti-PD-L1 or anti-CTLA-4 therapy, and roughly 40% had some.

Findings of the study overall: Antigen targets of the expanded peripheral T cells went undetermined.

Germline loops: CDR1 SGDLS, CDR2 YYNGEE. The ends lost 0 bases at V and 2 bases at J; junction bases unmatched: 20. This CDR3 contains 22 residues. Using immunoSEQ multiplex PCR, the repertoire was profiled, and TCRdb retains in-frame clones only, with some absent. Of around 53,000 clones detected, around 85% appear once; the ten largest clones hold roughly 20%. Samples were taken at baseline and on day 1 of cycles 4 and 7. Note on this clone: What it binds is unknown.

The receptor comes from an adult with an advanced solid tumor such as melanoma, head and neck, liver or kidney cancer. This material consisted of CD4+ or CD8+ T cells sorted from blood, taken in a trial of the OX40 agonist ivuxolimab. The chain uses TRBV9 and TRBJ1-4; TRBD1 matches 9 bases. This CDR3 reads CASSVGGDRELRWGSTNEKLFF. In DNA, the CDR3 is TGTGCCAGCAGCGTAGGTGGGGACAGGGAACTAAGGTGGGGTAGTACTAATGAAAAACTGTTTTTT. Filled out from reference TRBV9 and TRBJ1-4, the complete variable domain reads DSGVTQTPKHLITATGQRVTLRCSPRSGDLSVYWYQQSLDQGLQFLIQYYNGEERAKGNILERFSAQQFPDLHSELNLSSLELGDSALYFCASSVGGDRELRWGSTNEKLFFGSGTQLSVL.